This T cell receptor beta chain was recorded in a study of response to subunit inactivated influenza vaccine. This clonotype was picked up a small number of times. TCRdb ran MiXCR on the RT-PCR reads and lists one entry per CDR3 protein. Of more than 550,000 distinct CDR3 sequences in the sample, 10% to 12% were seen once. This CDR3 contains 15 residues. Germline CDR1 reads SQVTM; CDR2 reads ANQGSEA. J was trimmed by 5 bases and V by 8 bases; bases with no gene match: 11. The sample was also linked to a second study, of T cells expressing NK-cell markers. That source reports: For TCR beta, cDNA was produced by 5'RACE template switching with UMIs. Source material for TCR beta repertoires consisted of sorted CD3+CD56+NKG2C+, CD3+CD56+NKG2C- and CD3+CD56-NKG2C+ T cells. There were seven HCMV-seropositive donors and one seronegative donor among the eight sequenced. Of CD8+ T cells, about 1.0-8% belonged to dominant NKG2C+ clonotypes in 5 to 7 donors. Evidence did not settle whether expanded NKG2C+ T cell clones targeted HCMV.

The TCR was taken from a man in his fifties who received an inactivated influenza vaccine. This material consisted of PBMCs from blood, taken on the day of vaccination. The chain uses TRBV29-1 and TRBJ2-1, with 11 bases fitting TRBD2. The CDR3: CSPLLLAGVNNEQFF. The CDR3 nucleotides read TGCAGCCCACTCCTACTAGCGGGAGTGAACAATGAGCAGTTCTTC.